A selection of T cell receptor beta chains follows, all from one sample in a study of blood T cell repertoires in COVID-19. TCRdb's table, derived via immunoSEQ multiplex PCR, lists solely in-frame clones and lacks some. The sample consists of around 100,000 clones, approximately 86% of them appearing once. The sequencing input was peripheral blood. These receptor sequences come from a man aged 80 or over with acute or convalescent COVID-19. Both conserved end residues are part of each CDR3.

len	v_gene	j_gene	CDR3aa
15	TRBV7-2	TRBJ2-3	CASSLRRAPTATQYF
14	TRBV29-1	TRBJ2-5	CSVAGQLRGETQYF
14	TRBV7-2	TRBJ2-7	CASSAAQPPYEQYF
17	TRBV15	TRBJ2-1	CATSRDQAGASYNEQFF
14	TRBV7-8	TRBJ1-5	CASSFGGEGQPQHF
11	TRBV20-1	TRBJ1-2	CSARDRAGYTF
13	TRBV5-1	TRBJ1-2	CASSLRQDYGYTF
17	TRBV3-1/TRBV3-2	TRBJ1-6	CASSQDVRQGWGSPLHF
13	TRBV28	TRBJ1-2	CASSPPRVYGYTF
16	TRBV25-1	TRBJ2-5	CASSKRTSGRWETQYF
15	TRBV15	TRBJ2-3	CATSRGQIFTDTQYF
14	TRBV24-1	TRBJ2-5	CATSDPRGLETQYF
20	TRBV19	TRBJ2-1	CASSPPGLAGVRSSYNEQFF
12	TRBV29-1	TRBJ2-7	CSVRTGVGEQYF
15	TRBV7-6	TRBJ2-3	CASSLGLGGTDTQYF
14	TRBV6-6	TRBJ1-6	CASKDRVGDSPLHF
14	TRBV5-6	TRBJ1-5	CASSYAKINQPQHF